The clone carrying this T cell receptor (beta chain) has a handful of counts. Its specificity is unknown. The data belong to a study of post-analysis software for immune sequencing data. Study in general: Secondary progressive, relapsing-remitting and progressive-relapsing multiple sclerosis were among the included disease courses. Whole-study findings and limits: Relative to controls, patients had about 5 TRBV segments at higher frequency, with TRBV5-6, TRBV5-1 and TRBV20-1 among these. Diversity measured as normalized Chao1 was significantly lower in multiple sclerosis patients than in controls.

V was pared by 5 bases and J by 3 bases, with 5 bases of the junction left unmatched. The CDR3 is made up of 14 amino acids. Tagging with unique molecular identifiers was a feature of the TCR beta cDNA libraries. TCRdb passed the PCR reads through MiXCR, listing each CDR3 protein once. The sample consists of roughly 150,000 distinct CDR3 sequences, 30% to 45% of them appearing once. The sequencing here drew on blood, taken after autologous hematopoietic stem cell transplantation. The chain employs TRBV12-3 or TRBV12-4 and TRBJ2-7; TRBD1 matches 9 bases. The receptor's source is a girl aged 10 to 17 with multiple sclerosis. CDR3 loop: CASSPADRGYEQYF. CDR3 DNA sequence: TGTGCCAGCAGTCCGGCGGACAGGGGCTACGAGCAGTACTTC.